This T cell receptor (beta chain) appears in the sequencing data of a study of T cell repertoires in cytomegalovirus infection (dated by TCRdb to between 2019 and 2020). Study-level background: The peptide stimulations were aimed at well-studied HLA-B-restricted epitopes as well as recently identified HLA-C-restricted CMV epitopes, whose presentation resists viral immunomodulation. The HLA type of each donor mattered for the analysis, because public TCR beta signatures pointed to carriage of CMV infection along with the matching HLA type. Here is what the overall study found, with its caveats: In the ex vivo response, HLA-C-restricted CMV-specific TCR beta clonotypes were dominant, and in two of eight donors the single most frequent clonotype came from this HLA-C-restricted group. In both this cohort and an independent roughly 330-donor cohort, the cumulative frequency of public TCR beta family members distinguished carriers of CMV infection plus the relevant HLA type.

From cysteine to phenylalanine, the CDR3 is 17 amino acids long. The read is trimmed to its CDR3 DNA, 51 bases read in frame from base 1. The germline V gene specifies MNHEY as CDR1 and SVGAGI as CDR2. V and J are truncated by 0 bases and 5 bases respectively, leaving an intervening sequence of 16 bases. Comments on this clonotype: It has no known antigen specificity. No much larger clonotype is one base removed from it; base qualities were not supplied.

These reads were obtained on an Illumina HiSeq 1500. TCRdb itself trimmed the public reads at Q25 with fastp, ran MiXCR and retained productive beta chains. Each record represents a unique CDR3 protein, reported with the most common genes and DNA among its rows. The sample table holds fewer than 1,000,000 distinct CDR3 sequences, of which roughly 30% were seen once. The ten top clones hold around an eighth of the sample. Per the publication, the treatment or condition label means: in vitro stimulation with specific CMV peptide epitopes to enrich CMV-specific T cells. The origin of this receptor is a human donor in good health (CMV status not recorded). Some clones in this sample may be carry-over from other donors' samples. The source material was cultured CD8+ T cells from PBMCs, sampled from culture after CMV antigen stimulation. The chain is made from TRBV6-5 and TRBJ2-2, with the D gene possibly TRBD1 or TRBD2, each one fitting 6 bases. This receptor has the CDR3 CASSYSIWGAETGELFF. The DNA reads TGTGCCAGCAGTTACTCGATCTGGGGGGCGGAAACCGGGGAGCTGTTTTTT.